This TCR beta chain derives from a study of memory CD4+ T cells and cytomegalovirus serostatus. Study in general: Of the healthy Belgian adults, roughly ten were CMV seropositive and 20 to 30 seronegative.

V was shortened by 7 bases and J by 4 bases, with 11 bases between the two germline ends. There are 13 residues in the CDR3. Looked up from germline, CDR1 is SGHRS and CDR2 is YFSETQ. The sort gate was single viable CD3+CD4+CD8-CD45RO+ cells for memory CD4+ T cells. CMV serostatus came from serum IgG against pp150, pp28, p38, p52. CD4+ T cells were isolated by positive magnetic selection. Concerning this clone itself: Its antigen is not identified.

General study points: Suggested: most of the CMV-linked TCR signature lies in CD4+ memory cells.

Data came from immunoSEQ multiplex PCR; TCRdb stores just in-frame clones and leaves some out. The profile shows about 100,000 clones, under 90% of them singletons. The sequencing sample was made of memory CD4+ T cells from blood. The chain links TRBV5-1 to TRBJ1-4, with D uncertain. This clonotype was sampled from an adult in good health and CMV-seropositive. CDR3 coding DNA: TGCGCCAGCGCCACAGAATATAATGAAAAACTGTTTTTT. This gives the protein CASATEYNEKLFF.